The T cell receptor (beta chain) under discussion was sequenced for a study of cytomegalovirus exposure and HLA in healthy donors. Produced via immunoSEQ multiplex PCR; TCRdb's table is partial and in-frame only. This sample has some 110,000 clones, with around 94% found just once. The CDR3 has 16 amino acids. From germline, CDR1 is SGHVS and CDR2 FQNEAQ. V dropped 1 base and J dropped 1 base, with 8 bases sitting between them. The donors were part of the roughly 110-subject validation cohort, which stood apart from the approximately 670-subject first cohort. The clonotype comes from a woman aged 18-29 years in good health and CMV-seronegative. Source material: PBMCs. The rearrangement uses TRBV7-8 and TRBJ2-6; tentative D call: TRBD2 (6 bases). In DNA, the CDR3 is TGTGCCAGCAGCTTAGGGGGAGGATCTGGGGCCAACGTCCTGACTTTC. Residues: CASSLGGGSGANVLTF.